This T cell receptor beta chain was sequenced for a study of tumor-infiltrating lymphocytes in primary liver carcinoma. Study summary: Roughly 3.5 to 7.13 million productive TCRbeta reads came from each sample, comparable across tissue types.

Only a few counts were recorded for this clonotype. Using a constant-region primer together with ProtoScript II reverse transcriptase, TCR beta cDNA was made from 500 ng of total RNA. TCR beta libraries came from three nested multiplex PCR rounds using slightly modified ARM-PCR. Investigators reported that the first two PCR rounds, at 9 to 11 cycles each, used TRBV1-TRBV30 forward primers with a C-beta reverse primer. One entry per CDR3 protein, called by TCRdb with MiXCR from the multiplex PCR reads. Of about 310,000 distinct CDR3 sequences detected, more than 55% appear once; the ten largest clones hold more than 15%. Germline loops: CDR1 MNHNS, CDR2 SASEGT. The CDR3 loop spans 17 amino acids. Trimming removed 6 bases from V and 0 bases from J, with 18 bases in between. The authors took blood RNA from unsorted whole blood and also extracted germline DNA.

This clonotype was sampled from a woman aged 30 to 39 with primary liver carcinoma and hepatitis B virus infection. V gene TRBV6-1 combines with J gene TRBJ2-4, with D perhaps TRBD2 (6 bases). The sample comprised peripheral blood. The CDR3 DNA follows: TGTGCCAGCAGGCGGGGAGAATTTGGGTTAGCCAAAAACATTCAGTACTTC. Its protein is CASRRGEFGLAKNIQYF.